One and the same sample provided the 26 T cell receptor beta chains below, sequenced in a study of OX40 agonist ivuxolimab in advanced cancers. Method: immunoSEQ multiplex PCR; TCRdb's copy keeps in-frame clones and lacks some. The table lists approximately 64,000 clones, roughly 87% of them singletons. The sample consisted of CD4+ or CD8+ T cells sorted from blood, taken in a trial of the OX40 agonist ivuxolimab. These receptor sequences come from an adult with an advanced solid tumor such as melanoma, head and neck, liver or kidney cancer.

The chain combines TRBV30 with TRBJ2-5; D might be TRBD2 (6 bases). The CDR3 has 15 residues. Germline V lookup: CDR1 GTSNPN, CDR2 SVGIG (reference sequence). V was trimmed by 1 base and J by 3 bases, leaving 15 bases between them. CDR3 loop: CAWSAPTGGEETQYF. Written as DNA, the CDR3 is TGTGCCTGGAGTGCACCAACGGGCGGGGAAGAGACCCAGTACTTC.

This clone was recorded once. This chain joins TRBV6-1 and TRBJ1-2; 7 bases match TRBD1. Unmatched junction bases numbered 16, after V lost 10 bases and J lost 5 bases. The CDR3 consists of 15 residues. Germline V gives CDR1 MNHNS, CDR2 SASEGT. CDR3 nucleotides: TGTGCCACAAAGTGGTCTTACGACAGGGCTTATGGCTACACCTTC. Protein sequence: CATKWSYDRAYGYTF.

V is TRBV28 and J is TRBJ1-2; the D gene is possibly TRBD1 (6 bases). Trimming removed 6 bases from V and 9 bases from J, with 17 bases in between. This CDR3 contains 13 residues. The germline CDR1 and CDR2 sequences are MDHEN and SYDVKM. The CDR3 loop is CASSLNRVWSYTF. As DNA, the CDR3 is TGTGCCAGCAGCCTCAACAGGGTTTGGAGCTACACCTTC.

This clone was counted a few times. The J gene is TRBJ1-2, the V gene TRBV28; D remains unclear. Per germline, CDR1 MDHEN and CDR2 SYDVKM. This CDR3 region has 13 residues. Trimming left V 8 bases short and J 3 bases short, with 13 bases between. DNA of the CDR3: TGTGCCAGCGGTCTCGGAGGATACTATGGCTACACCTTC. The encoded protein is CASGLGGYYGYTF.

V usage is TRBV5-1 and J usage is TRBJ2-5; maybe TRBD1 (5 bases). The CDR3 runs to 15 residues. Germline CDR1 and CDR2: SGHRS and YFSETQ. Trimming cost V 3 bases and J 1 base, with 13 bases left between them. In nucleotides, the CDR3 is TGCGCCAGCAGCTGGGGCGGATCAAGCCAAGAGACCCAGTACTTC. This sequence encodes CASSWGGSSQETQYF.

This sequence joins TRBV7-2 and TRBJ2-5; 7 bases agree with TRBD1. From germline, CDR1 is SGHTA and CDR2 FQGNSA. The CDR3 sequence is 15 residues long. J gave up 4 bases and V 4 bases, and 9 bases lay outside the gene matches. The CDR3 loop reads CASSYQQGYGETQYF. CDR3 nucleotides: TGTGCCAGCAGCTACCAACAGGGGTATGGAGAGACCCAGTACTTC. The whole variable domain, remainder taken from reference TRBV7-2 and TRBJ2-5, is GAGVSQSPSNKVTEKGKDVELRCDPISGHTALYWYRQSLGQGLEFLIYFQGNSAPDKSGLPSDRFSAERTGGSVSTLTIQRTQQEDSAVYLCASSYQQGYGETQYFGPGTRLLVL.

This chain joins TRBV6-1 and TRBJ2-3, with D possibly matching TRBD2 (5 bases). This CDR3 contains 18 residues. V shed 2 bases and J shed 1 base, with 19 bases lying between them. CDR1 and CDR2 (germline): MNHNS, SASEGT. CDR3 sequence reads: CASSELGSGSTRTDTQYF. The DNA for the CDR3 is TGTGCCAGCAGTGAACTTGGGTCGGGGAGCACCCGCACAGATACGCAGTATTTT.

The rearrangement joins TRBV6-1 to TRBJ2-7; 9 positions agree with TRBD1. Per germline, CDR1 MNHNS and CDR2 SASEGT. After removal of 8 bases from V and 6 bases from J, the junction contained 11 bases not matched to a gene. This CDR3 has 14 residues. CDR3 loop: CASRRAGTGFEQYF. The CDR3 DNA reads as TGTGCCAGCCGGAGGGCCGGGACAGGGTTCGAGCAGTACTTC.

This clone was found a few times. The gene calls are TRBV2 and TRBJ1-1, with a possible D match to TRBD1 (5 bases). Germline V gene data show CDR1 as SNHLY and CDR2 as FYNNEI. The CDR3 is 14 amino acids. Trimming stripped 8 bases from V and 0 bases from J, with 13 bases between. CDR3 protein: CASRRGFMNTEAFF. CDR3 coding DNA: TGTGCCAGCCGTAGGGGATTCATGAACACTGAAGCTTTCTTT.

The gene calls are TRBV30 and TRBJ1-3; D is uncertain. The CDR3 loop spans 13 amino acids. The V and J ends lost 0 bases and 4 bases respectively, with 7 bases between them. Germline V lookup: CDR1 GTSNPN, CDR2 SVGIG (reference sequence). The chain's CDR3 is CAWSVNEGNTIYF. Here the CDR3 DNA reads TGTGCCTGGAGTGTTAACGAGGGAAACACCATATATTTT.

V usage is TRBV28 and J usage is TRBJ2-3, with TRBD2 identical over 7 bases. This CDR3 has 12 amino acids. Germline CDR1 is MDHEN and CDR2 is SYDVKM. V shed 4 bases, J shed 5 bases, and the junction held 0 bases outside the gene matches. CDR3: CASSSSGDTQYF. As DNA, the CDR3 is TGTGCCAGCAGTTCTAGCGGAGATACGCAGTATTTT.

This clone was detected once. Here the CDR3 reads CASSSQGGELFF. Written as DNA, the CDR3 is TGTGCCAGCAGCTCCCAAGGAGGGGAGCTGTTTTTT. V is TRBV7-2 and J is TRBJ2-2; D uncertain. Germline CDR1 and CDR2: SGHTA and FQGNSA. Trimming took 4 bases from V and 8 from J, leaving 8 bases between them. The CDR3 runs 12 residues.

The J gene is TRBJ2-1, the V gene TRBV10-3; TRBD2 agrees at 9 bases. This CDR3 has 15 amino acids. J was trimmed by 7 bases and V by 0 bases; bases with no gene match: 4. Germline V CDR1 and CDR2: ENHRY, SYGVKD. CDR3 DNA sequence: TGTGCCATCAGTGAGTCGAATAGCGGGAGAAATGAGCAGTTCTTC. As protein: CAISESNSGRNEQFF.

The rearrangement uses TRBV2 and TRBJ1-4; 7 bases align to TRBD1. The V gene end was trimmed by 7 bases and the J gene end by 7 bases; junction bases not matched to a gene: 9. This CDR3 comprises 14 residues. CDR1 and CDR2 (germline): SNHLY, FYNNEI. DNA for the CDR3: TGTGCCAGCAAAGTGGACAGGATAGCTGAAAAACTGTTTTTT. It translates to CASKVDRIAEKLFF.

The gene calls are TRBV5-1 and TRBJ2-2; the D call may be TRBD1 or TRBD2 (5 bases each). CDR1 and CDR2 from the germline V gene are SGHRS and YFSETQ. This CDR3 is built from 14 residues. V lost 3 bases to trimming and J lost 3 bases, with 9 bases between them. The CDR3 DNA reads TGCGCCAGCAGCTCGGGGCGGGACACCGGGGAGCTGTTTTTT. It encodes CASSSGRDTGELFF.

The genes are TRBV30 and TRBJ2-3, with 7 bases fitting TRBD1. Germline CDR1 reads GTSNPN; CDR2 reads SVGIG (reference sequence). V lost 7 bases and J lost 3; bases outside the gene matches: 16. CDR3 length equals 16 residues. CDR3 amino acids: CASSLGPGGSTDTQYF. CDR3 sequence (DNA): TGTGCCTCCTCACTCGGGCCAGGGGGTAGTACAGATACGCAGTATTTT.

The count of this clone is one. The genes are TRBV6-5 and TRBJ2-1; D is unclear. V lost 2 bases, J lost 9 bases, and 8 bases lay in between. The V gene's germline CDR1 is MNHEY and CDR2 SVGAGI. The CDR3 extends over 12 amino acids. The CDR3 DNA reads TGTGCCAGCAGTTACCGAAACGGTGAGCAGTTCTTC. Residues: CASSYRNGEQFF.

The rearrangement uses TRBV4-2 and TRBJ1-5, with D unclear. Germline V gives CDR1 LGHNA, CDR2 YNFKEQ. The CDR3 covers 14 residues. V was shortened by 4 bases and J by 0 bases, with 7 bases between the two germline ends. The CDR3 is CASSLADSNQPQHF. The CDR3 DNA reads as TGTGCCAGCAGCCTGGCGGATAGCAATCAGCCCCAGCATTTT.

V gene TRBV5-1 combines with J gene TRBJ2-4; no clear D. This CDR3 comprises 14 residues. Per the germline V gene, CDR1 is SGHRS and CDR2 is YFSETQ. V was clipped by 2 bases and J by 2 bases, with 8 bases between them. The CDR3 reads CASSLGSSKNIQYF. CDR3 DNA: TGCGCCAGCAGCTTAGGGTCCTCCAAAAACATTCAGTACTTC.

V is TRBV18 and J is TRBJ1-4; 7 bases are shared with TRBD1. The CDR3 loop spans 15 amino acids. CDR1 is KGHSH, CDR2 LQKENI, per germline. With V trimmed by 0 bases and J by 8 bases, 6 bases remained unmatched. The CDR3 sequence: CASSPPHEGGEKLFF. For the CDR3, the DNA is TGTGCCAGCTCACCACCTCACGAAGGGGGCGAAAAACTGTTTTTT.

The rearrangement uses TRBV7-9 and TRBJ2-3; D is ambiguous. The CDR3 loop spans 12 amino acids. CDR1 is SEHNR and CDR2 is FQNEAQ in the germline V gene (reference sequence). Trimming cost V 2 bases and J 10 bases, with 10 bases left between them. In nucleotides, the CDR3 is TGTGCCAGCAGCTTATTGGAGAGGTCGCAGTATTTT. Translating gives CASSLLERSQYF.

This chain joins TRBV7-2 and TRBJ2-7, with D possibly called TRBD1 or TRBD2 (5 bases each). The CDR3 sequence is 13 residues long. V was trimmed by 9 bases and J by 3 bases, leaving 15 bases between them. Germline CDR1 reads SGHTA; CDR2 reads FQGNSA. The CDR3 nucleotides are TGTGCCAGTCGGGGCGGCGCCTACTACGAGCAGTACTTC. Amino acid sequence: CASRGGAYYEQYF.

V usage is TRBV4-3 and J usage is TRBJ2-3; 9 bases agree with TRBD2. The CDR3 has 16 residues. After removal of 0 bases from V and 5 bases from J, the junction contained 6 bases not matched to a gene. CDR1 and CDR2 (germline): LGHNA, YSLEER. CDR3 coding DNA: TGCGCCAGCAGCCAAGACGCAGCGGGAGGTTTAGATACGCAGTATTTT. Its translation: CASSQDAAGGLDTQYF.

The rearrangement joins TRBV10-1 to TRBJ2-1; 8 bases fit TRBD2. The CDR3 has 15 residues. Germline loops: CDR1 WNHNN, CDR2 SYGVQD (reference sequence). The V gene end was trimmed by 1 base and the J gene end by 6 bases; junction bases not matched to a gene: 5. CDR3 sequence (DNA): TGCGCCAGCAGTGAGTTAACGGGAGGGCCCAATGAGCAGTTCTTC. It codes for CASSELTGGPNEQFF.

V gene TRBV7-9 combines with J gene TRBJ2-1; D could derive from TRBD1 or TRBD2 (5 bases each). The CDR3 spans 13 residues. The V gene's germline CDR1 is SEHNR and CDR2 FQNEAQ (reference sequence). V lost 5 bases, J lost 15 bases, and 20 bases lay in between. DNA of the CDR3: TGTGCCAGCAGCCCCCGGGACCGACTCAGTGTGTTCTTC. Protein sequence: CASSPRDRLSVFF.

The CDR3 DNA reads TGTGCCATCAGAATAACAGGGGGAGGCTACACCTTC. The encoded protein is CAIRITGGGYTF. V usage is TRBV10-3 and J usage is TRBJ1-2; 8 positions match TRBD1. The CDR3 spans 12 residues. The ends lost 6 bases at V and 8 bases at J; junction bases unmatched: 5. The germline gives CDR1 ENHRY, CDR2 SYGVKD.